Shown below are 7 T cell receptor beta chains from a single sample sequenced in a study of blood T cells in healthy people across ages. It was with a sample-barcoded 5' primer and a J-beta primer mix that a second PCR of roughly 6 to 12 cycles was run. MiXCR was run by TCRdb on the 5' RACE reads, yielding one entry per CDR3 protein. Among about 1,400,000 distinct CDR3 sequences listed, around 59% were seen once. Sequencing input: blood. Receptors were obtained from a man aged 18 to 30 in good health.

This chain joins TRBV4-2 and TRBJ1-6; D is unresolved. This CDR3 is 16 amino acids long. Germline assignment: CDR1 LGHNA and CDR2 YNFKEQ. V lost 0 bases, J lost 4 bases, and 10 bases lay in between. The CDR3 loop reads CASSQEVFPYNSPLHF. Written as DNA, the CDR3 is TGTGCCAGCAGCCAAGAAGTATTCCCTTATAATTCACCCCTCCACTTT.

The chain couples TRBV15 to TRBJ1-4; TRBD1 agrees at 8 bases. The CDR3 extends over 16 amino acids. Germline CDR1 reads LNHNV; CDR2 reads YYDKDF (reference sequence). Germline trimming cut 1 base from V and 12 bases from J; bases unmatched to any gene: 13. CDR3 sequence (DNA): TGTGCCACCAGCAGAGCCCCACCGGCAGGGGGCAAAGAACTGTTTTTT. It translates to CATSRAPPAGGKELFF.

The chain employs TRBV20-1 and TRBJ2-3, with a tentative D call TRBD2 (5 bases). CDR1 and CDR2 (germline): DFQATT, SNEGSKA (reference sequence). The CDR3 length is 15 residues. V was shortened by 6 bases and J by 0 bases, with 16 bases between the two germline ends. DNA of the CDR3: TGCAGTGCCAATTTGGAGGATACTAGCACAGATACGCAGTATTTT. As protein: CSANLEDTSTDTQYF.

The chain combines TRBV29-1 with TRBJ1-2, with D possibly matching TRBD1 (6 bases). Trimming stripped 6 bases from V and 1 base from J, with 15 bases between. The CDR3 totals 14 residues. The germline V gene has CDR1 SQVTM and CDR2 ANQGSEA. The DNA for the CDR3 is TGCAGCGTCGTTTTGGGGGCGGTTAACTATGGCTACACCTTC. Translated: CSVVLGAVNYGYTF.

This clonotype was observed a few times. The rearrangement joins TRBV6-5 to TRBJ2-4; a possible D gene is TRBD1 (6 bases). CDR3 length equals 13 residues. The germline V and J ends were trimmed by 2 bases and 8 bases, with 10 bases remaining between them. Germline lookup yields CDR1 MNHEY and CDR2 SVGAGI. DNA for the CDR3: TGTGCCAGCAGTTACGCCTCAGGGGACATTCAGTACTTC. Translation: CASSYASGDIQYF.

This clonotype was observed a handful of times. The chain employs TRBV12-3 or TRBV12-4 and TRBJ2-5; D uncertain. The ends were cut back, 5 bases at V and 11 bases at J, with 18 bases in the middle. The CDR3 has 13 residues. The CDR3 loop reads CASSPSPVGEQYF. CDR3 nucleotide sequence: TGTGCCAGCAGTCCAAGTCCCGTGGGTGAGCAGTACTTC.

The chain uses TRBV4-2 and TRBJ1-2, with 10 bases matching TRBD1. Germline V gene data show CDR1 as LGHNA and CDR2 as YNFKEQ. The CDR3 covers 19 residues. Losses at the gene ends were 0 bases for V and 4 bases for J; bases not matched to a gene: 14. CDR3 sequence reads: CASSQEPSPGTGDFYGYTF. DNA for the CDR3: TGTGCCAGCAGCCAAGAGCCATCCCCAGGGACAGGGGACTTCTATGGCTACACCTTC.